Below, 6 T cell receptor beta chains from the same sample are listed, as sequenced in a study of CD8 T cells in ankylosing spondylitis (dated by TCRdb to about 2017). What the work shows at the level of the full study, not this receptor alone: A TCR beta motif of roughly 8 highly homologous amino acid variants appeared characteristic of blood from ankylosing spondylitis patients.

Their antigen targets remain unknown. Libraries were constructed by 5' RACE. Sequencer: Illumina HiSeq 2500. The public reads were reanalyzed by TCRdb: fastp trimming at Q25, MiXCR alignment, in-frame beta chains only. Entries that share a CDR3 protein sequence are merged under the most common genes and DNA. For this sample there are some 840,000 distinct CDR3 sequences; around 11% appear just once. Approximately 0.51% of the sample belongs to the ten largest clones. Sequencing input: blood, either unsorted or a sorted T cell fraction (not recorded which). These receptors came from a male donor with ankylosing spondylitis.

This clonotype showed up just a few times. The gene calls are TRBV27 and TRBJ2-1, with D possibly TRBD1 on 5 matching bases. V was clipped by 2 bases and J by 9 bases, with 14 bases between them. The length of the CDR3 is 14 residues. Germline V gene lookup returns CDR1 MNHEY and CDR2 SMNVEV (reference sequence). CDR3 bases: TGTGCCAGCAGTTTAATGCCTCTAGGGGCTGAGCAGTTCTTC. Its translation is CASSLMPLGAEQFF.

V is TRBV6-2 or TRBV6-3 and J is TRBJ2-1; 7 positions agree with TRBD2. CDR3 size: 15 residues. V was pared by 6 bases and J by 1 base, with 6 bases of the junction left unmatched. The germline CDR1 and CDR2 sequences are MNHEY and SVGEGT. Here the CDR3 reads CASRVLAVSYNEQFF. CDR3 nucleotides: TGTGCCAGCAGAGTGCTAGCGGTTTCCTACAATGAGCAGTTCTTC.

J is TRBJ2-3 and V is TRBV5-1; D is unresolved. V was shortened by 0 bases and J by 4 bases, with 9 bases between the two germline ends. Germline V gene sequence: CDR1 SGHRS, CDR2 YFSETQ. CDR3 size: 14 residues. CDR3 residues: CASSLGIGADTQYF. The CDR3 DNA reads TGCGCCAGCAGCTTGGGGATCGGCGCAGATACGCAGTATTTT.

This clonotype showed up just a few times. The chain employs TRBV5-1 and TRBJ2-3; TRBD1 matches 10 bases. Germline V CDR1 and CDR2: SGHRS, YFSETQ. With V trimmed by 4 bases and J by 2 bases, 10 bases remained unmatched. CDR3 length: 17 amino acids. The CDR3 sequence is CASSPSADRGNTDTQYF. The CDR3, as DNA: TGCGCCAGCAGCCCGTCCGCGGACAGGGGGAACACAGATACGCAGTATTTT.

This clonotype was seen a handful of times. The J gene is TRBJ1-2, the V gene TRBV7-2; D perhaps matches TRBD1 (5 bases). V lost 1 base, J lost 3 bases, and 15 bases lay in between. This CDR3 is built from 16 residues. Per germline, CDR1 SGHTA and CDR2 FQGNSA. The CDR3 protein is CASSLVPRVLYYGYTF. Written as DNA, the CDR3 is TGTGCCAGCAGCTTAGTCCCCAGGGTGCTATACTATGGCTACACCTTC.

This chain connects TRBV5-4 to TRBJ2-7, with no clear D. This CDR3 has 13 residues. CDR1 SGHNT and CDR2 YYREEE come from the germline V gene (reference sequence). The V and J ends lost 3 bases and 6 bases respectively, with 13 bases between them. DNA of the CDR3: TGTGCCAGCAGCTCCGGGTTTTTCGCCGAGCAGTACTTC. Encoded protein: CASSSGFFAEQYF.